This T cell receptor beta chain was sequenced in a study of T cell responses to AZD1222 COVID-19 vaccine. Method: immunoSEQ multiplex PCR; TCRdb's copy keeps in-frame clones and lacks some. Of some 130,000 clones in the sample, 80% to 95% were seen once. Study-level results: Clonal diversity may have been underestimated, and the donors were mostly white British, with more females than males. Once two AZD1222 doses were given, Spike-specific TCR breadth and depth went up.

Comments on this clone: Antigen specificity is unknown.

The CDR3 has 14 residues. Germline loops: CDR1 MNHEY, CDR2 SMNVEV (reference sequence). Deletions cut 2 bases from V and 3 bases from J, with 10 bases between. The chain employs TRBV27 and TRBJ1-2; TRBD1 is a possible D gene (6 bases). This TCR came from an adult who received the AZD1222 COVID-19 vaccine. This material consisted of peripheral blood, taken 28 days after the second AZD1222 dose. The CDR3 protein is CASSLGGRDYGYTF. CDR3 DNA sequence: TGTGCCAGCAGTTTAGGGGGCAGGGACTATGGCTACACCTTC.